This entry features one T cell receptor beta chain sequence. These data are taken from a study of neoadjuvant anti-PD-1 for oral cavity cancer. Clones were read by immunoSEQ multiplex PCR, and TCRdb kept only the in-frame ones, dropping some. Among about 1,400 clones listed, around 48% were seen once. Time point specified: after neoadjuvant nivolumab, at surgical resection. Cohort: HPV-negative, locally advanced oral cavity squamous cell carcinoma patients. CDR3 length: 12 residues. Germline V gene data show CDR1 as LNHDA and CDR2 as SQIVND (reference sequence). Trimming pared 10 bases from V and 4 bases from J, leaving 13 bases between.

Source: tumor tissue, taken after nivolumab (anti-PD-1) treatment. The V and J genes are TRBV19 and TRBJ1-1, with a possible D match to TRBD1 (6 bases). The TCR originated in a person aged 35 to 85 with oral cavity squamous cell carcinoma. Here the CDR3 reads CATKGGFTEAFF. CDR3 nucleotide sequence: TGTGCCACTAAGGGGGGATTCACTGAAGCTTTCTTT.